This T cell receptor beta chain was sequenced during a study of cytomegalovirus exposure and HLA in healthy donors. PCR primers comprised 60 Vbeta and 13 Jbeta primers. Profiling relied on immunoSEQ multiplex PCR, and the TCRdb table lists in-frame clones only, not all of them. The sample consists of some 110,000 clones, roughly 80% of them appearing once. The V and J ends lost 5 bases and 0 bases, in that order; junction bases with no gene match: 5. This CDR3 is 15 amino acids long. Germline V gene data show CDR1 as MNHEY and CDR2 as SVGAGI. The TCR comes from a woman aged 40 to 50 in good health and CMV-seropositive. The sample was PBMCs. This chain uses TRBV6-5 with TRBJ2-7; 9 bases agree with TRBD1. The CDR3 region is CASSLGQGSSYEQYF. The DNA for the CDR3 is TGTGCCAGCAGTCTGGGACAGGGAAGCTCCTACGAGCAGTACTTC.